This T cell receptor (beta chain) came from a study of cytomegalovirus exposure and HLA in healthy donors. Study at large: Out of 150 million to 200 million T cells, an earlier analysis found some 110 million unique TCR beta sequences in total. General study findings and limits: Some public TCRs appeared in many individuals, while most sequences were rare. 16,951 TCR beta sequences were associated with HLA alleles at 0.05 false discovery rate in a later analysis. Cytomegalovirus association was assigned to about 150 TCR beta chains.

Notes on this clone: Antigen unknown.

The V gene lost 3 bases and the J gene lost 4 bases, with 9 bases spanning the gap. The CDR3 consists of 13 residues. The germline V gene encodes CDR1 SEHNR and CDR2 FQNEAQ (reference sequence). PCR was performed using 60 Vbeta and 13 Jbeta primers. Profiling relied on immunoSEQ multiplex PCR, and the TCRdb table lists in-frame clones only, not all of them. The table records roughly 150,000 clones, over 70% of them present only once. This rearrangement joins TRBV7-9 to TRBJ2-5, with D perhaps matching TRBD1 (6 bases). The sample taken for sequencing was PBMCs. The TCR originated in a woman aged 40-49 years in good health and CMV-seronegative. Written as DNA, the CDR3 is TGTGCCAGCAGCTTCGTCAGGGGAGAGACCCAGTACTTC. Encoded protein: CASSFVRGETQYF.